These 12 T cell receptor beta chains came from one sample sequenced in a study of cytomegalovirus exposure and HLA in healthy donors. The PCR employed 60 Vbeta primers together with 13 Jbeta primers. Produced via immunoSEQ multiplex PCR; TCRdb's table is partial and in-frame only. The table has about 200,000 clones, roughly 84% seen once. Material for sequencing was PBMCs. The receptors were gathered from a man between 45 and 60 years old in good health and CMV-seronegative.

The rearrangement links TRBV28 to TRBJ1-5; D is unclear. Per germline, CDR1 MDHEN and CDR2 SYDVKM. The CDR3 is 15 residues long. V lost 2 bases, J lost 2 bases, and 10 bases lay in between. CDR3 residues: CASSLEGHGNQPQHF. The CDR3 DNA is TGTGCCAGCAGTTTAGAGGGTCACGGCAATCAGCCCCAGCATTTT.

This clone was counted only a few times. The V call is TRBV5-1, the J call TRBJ2-1; TRBD2 aligns across 13 bases. This CDR3 has 15 residues. Germline trimming cut 6 bases from V and 9 bases from J; bases unmatched to any gene: 9. Per the germline V gene, CDR1 is SGHRS and CDR2 is YFSETQ. The CDR3 region has the DNA TGCGCCAGCACCTCAAGACTAGCGGGAGGAACTGAGCAGTTCTTC. This codes for CASTSRLAGGTEQFF.

This clone was observed a handful of times. This chain uses TRBV7-9 with TRBJ2-1; D call uncertain. This CDR3 has 11 amino acids. From germline, CDR1 is SEHNR and CDR2 FQNEAQ (reference sequence). V lost 1 base and J 7 bases, leaving 2 bases between the germline ends. The CDR3 region is CASSLVNEQFF. The CDR3 coding sequence is TGTGCCAGCAGCTTAGTAAATGAGCAGTTCTTC.

The chain joins TRBV28 to TRBJ2-3; 7 nucleotides line up with TRBD1. Germline values: CDR1 MDHEN, CDR2 SYDVKM. The CDR3 spans 14 residues. Germline trimming cut 5 bases from V and 4 bases from J; bases unmatched to any gene: 6. The CDR3 DNA is TGTGCCAGCAGTCTCGACAGGGCGGCAGATACGCAGTATTTT. It codes for CASSLDRAADTQYF.

The chain uses TRBV6-1 and TRBJ2-5, with D possibly matching TRBD1 (6 bases). CDR1 and CDR2 from the germline V gene are MNHNS and SASEGT. V was cut by 4 bases and J by 2 bases, with 17 bases left in between. This CDR3 region has 16 residues. The CDR3 coding sequence is TGTGCCAGCAGTGGGCGGGCAGGGGTTAAACAAGAGACCCAGTACTTC. Its translation: CASSGRAGVKQETQYF.

This clone was counted a few times. The rearrangement uses TRBV19 and TRBJ2-1, with TRBD2 matching over 11 bases. CDR3 size: 16 residues. The V gene end was trimmed by 5 bases and the J gene end by 10 bases; junction bases not matched to a gene: 13. CDR1 is LNHDA and CDR2 is SQIVND in the germline V gene (reference sequence). CDR3 nucleotides: TGTGCCAGTAGTGCCTTAGGGACTAGCGGAGTAAGGGAGCAGTTCTTC. Translating it yields CASSALGTSGVREQFF.

The sample holds one count of this clone. The chain links TRBV27 to TRBJ1-2; weak D call: TRBD1 (5 bases). This CDR3 is 19 amino acids long. Germline V gene data show CDR1 as MNHEY and CDR2 as SMNVEV (reference sequence). Trimming took 10 bases from V and 2 from J, leaving 32 bases between them. DNA for the CDR3: TGTGCCACCCGGGGGGGTATGGGGAAACACGAAAAGAAAAACTATGGCTACACCTTC. Protein product: CATRGGMGKHEKKNYGYTF.

This clone came up a few times. This chain links TRBV4-1 with TRBJ2-1, with 9 nucleotides matching TRBD2. The CDR3 contains 14 residues. Germline-derived CDR1 and CDR2 are MGHRA and YSYEKL. V lost 4 bases to trimming and J lost 7 bases; unmatched junction nucleotides: 5. The CDR3 is CASSLAGELNEQFF. The CDR3 nucleotides read TGCGCCAGCAGCCTAGCGGGAGAACTTAATGAGCAGTTCTTC.

V is TRBV15 and J is TRBJ2-1; TRBD1 matches 7 bases. The length of the CDR3 is 18 residues. Per the germline V gene, CDR1 is LNHNV and CDR2 is YYDKDF (reference sequence). V dropped 2 bases and J dropped 8; count of bases not matched to a gene: 18. CDR3 in DNA: TGTGCCACCAGCAGATTCGTGACAGGGAAAGTATTGGGCGATGAGCAGTTCTTC. Translation gives CATSRFVTGKVLGDEQFF.

This chain connects TRBV30 to TRBJ1-1; D perhaps matches TRBD1 (6 bases). V was clipped by 6 bases and J by 2 bases, with 13 bases between them. This CDR3 has 13 amino acids. Germline lookup yields CDR1 GTSNPN and CDR2 SVGIG (reference sequence). The CDR3 nucleotides are TGTGCCTGCCACGGACAGACCAACACTGAAGCTTTCTTT. Translation gives CACHGQTNTEAFF.

This CDR3 reads CASSQDRIYGYTF. The CDR3 DNA reads as TGTGCCAGCAGCCAAGATCGTATCTATGGCTACACCTTC. The V call is TRBV14, the J call TRBJ1-2; the D is unclear. This CDR3 contains 13 residues. CDR1 is SGHDN and CDR2 is FVKESK in the germline V gene. Trimming stripped 0 bases from V and 4 bases from J, with 6 bases between.

V usage is TRBV7-9 and J usage is TRBJ1-1, with TRBD1 identical over 11 bases. CDR1 and CDR2 (germline): SEHNR, FQNEAQ (reference sequence). With 6 bases clipped from V and 4 bases from J, the junction kept 7 bases outside the gene matches. The CDR3 covers 15 residues. The CDR3 region is CASSLRDRGVTEAFF. For the CDR3, the DNA is TGTGCCAGCAGTCTGAGGGACAGGGGGGTCACTGAAGCTTTCTTT.